Shown below are 30 T cell receptor beta chains from a single sample sequenced in a study of T cell changes during pregnancy in multiple sclerosis. Method: immunoSEQ multiplex PCR; TCRdb's copy keeps in-frame clones and lacks some. The sample has 100,000 to 150,000 clones, roughly 92% seen once. The material sequenced was peripheral blood, taken before pregnancy. The origin of the receptors is a female donor with multiple sclerosis, enrolled in a pregnancy study.

In its sample, this clone was seen a few times. The chain combines TRBV30 with TRBJ1-2, with a possible D match to TRBD1 (6 bases). Germline CDR1 and CDR2: GTSNPN and SVGIG (reference sequence). The CDR3 is 11 amino acids. V lost 1 base, J lost 6 bases, and 6 bases lay in between. CDR3 DNA: TGTGCCTGGAGTGCAGGGGATGGCTACACCTTC. Amino acid sequence: CAWSAGDGYTF.

The CDR3 sequence: CASSFDRNSYEQYF. The CDR3 nucleotides are TGTGCCAGCAGCTTCGACAGGAACTCCTACGAGCAGTACTTC. The genes are TRBV11-2 and TRBJ2-7, with D possibly matching TRBD1 (6 bases). V lost 3 bases, J lost 0 bases, and 9 bases lay in between. The germline CDR1 and CDR2 sequences are SGHAT and FQNNGV. The CDR3 is made up of 14 amino acids.

CDR3 coding DNA: TGTGCCAGCAGTGAAGGGGTAGGAGTCTACGAGCAGTACTTC. The encoded protein is CASSEGVGVYEQYF. V and J are TRBV6-1 and TRBJ2-7, with D unclear. The CDR3 covers 14 residues. Trimming removed 1 base from V and 3 bases from J, with 10 bases in between. Germline V gives CDR1 MNHNS, CDR2 SASEGT.

This chain joins TRBV7-2 and TRBJ1-2; D unclear. The CDR3 contains 12 residues. CDR1 and CDR2 (germline): SGHTA, FQGNSA. The germline V and J ends were trimmed by 1 base and 3 bases, with 3 bases remaining between them. The CDR3 DNA follows: TGTGCCAGCAGCTTAGGGCACTATGGCTACACCTTC. It is translated as CASSLGHYGYTF.

The V and J genes are TRBV5-1 and TRBJ2-5, with 7 nucleotides matching TRBD1. This CDR3 has 15 residues. Trimming took 4 bases from V and 4 from J; bases not matched to a gene: 10. CDR1 is SGHRS, CDR2 YFSETQ, per germline. CDR3 sequence reads: CASSGGQAGVETQYF. The CDR3 coding sequence is TGCGCCAGCAGCGGAGGACAGGCCGGCGTAGAGACCCAGTACTTC.

This CDR3 reads CASRHNGTGYEQYF. The CDR3 nucleotides read TGTGCAAGTCGCCATAACGGGACAGGCTACGAGCAGTACTTC. The gene calls are TRBV12-2 and TRBJ2-7; TRBD1 was called by the table and not checked on the DNA. TRBV12-2 is designated a pseudogene. CDR3 length equals 14 residues.

The chain uses TRBV7-9 and TRBJ2-1; TRBD2 might be the D (6 bases). The CDR3 extends over 15 amino acids. Trimming shortened V by 4 bases and J by 2 bases, and 12 bases separated the two germline ends. Germline assignment: CDR1 SEHNR and CDR2 FQNEAQ (reference sequence). As DNA, the CDR3 is TGTGCCAGCAGCTCCCGGGACTCCCCCTACAATGAGCAGTTCTTC. As protein: CASSSRDSPYNEQFF.

The count of this clone is one. V is TRBV30 and J is TRBJ1-2, with D perhaps matching TRBD1 (6 bases). Germline assignment: CDR1 GTSNPN and CDR2 SVGIG (reference sequence). This CDR3 is 14 amino acids long. V was trimmed by 0 bases and J by 4 bases, leaving 12 bases between them. CDR3 protein: CAWSVERGSYGYTF. In DNA form, the CDR3 reads TGTGCCTGGAGTGTTGAGAGGGGGAGCTATGGCTACACCTTC.

J is TRBJ1-1 and V is TRBV19; D is possibly TRBD1 (6 bases). V lost 0 bases, J lost 5 bases, and 16 bases lay in between. The CDR3 contains 16 residues. Germline lookup yields CDR1 LNHDA and CDR2 SQIVND (reference sequence). CDR3 sequence reads: CASSIDGKGVGTEAFF. The CDR3 DNA is TGTGCCAGTAGTATAGATGGGAAGGGGGTAGGAACTGAAGCTTTCTTT. Combining the CDR3 with reference TRBV19 and TRBJ1-1 gives the whole variable domain DGGITQSPKYLFRKEGQNVTLSCEQNLNHDAMYWYRQDPGQGLRLIYYSQIVNDFQKGDIAEGYSVSREKKESFPLTVTSAQKNPTAFYLCASSIDGKGVGTEAFFGQGTRLTVV.

The chain recombines TRBV30 with TRBJ1-2, with 9 bases that match TRBD1. Per the germline V gene, CDR1 is GTSNPN and CDR2 is SVGIG (reference sequence). The CDR3 extends over 14 amino acids. Unmatched junction bases numbered 5, after V lost 0 bases and J lost 6 bases. Written as DNA, the CDR3 is TGTGCCTGGAGTGTCCAACAGGGGGCAAATGGCTACACCTTC. It encodes CAWSVQQGANGYTF.

This chain links TRBV18 with TRBJ2-3, with D tentatively TRBD1 (7 bases). The CDR3 runs 15 residues. Trimming removed 4 bases from V and 3 bases from J, with 14 bases in between. Germline CDR1 KGHSH, CDR2 LQKENI. The CDR3 loop reads CASSRSRGETDTQYF. The CDR3 DNA sequence: TGTGCCAGCTCACGATCCAGGGGGGAGACAGATACGCAGTATTTT.

The rearrangement uses TRBV27 and TRBJ2-1; 13 positions match TRBD2. The V segment lost 5 bases and the J segment 3 bases; nucleotides outside the gene matches: 13. Germline CDR1 MNHEY, CDR2 SMNVEV (reference sequence). The CDR3 consists of 19 residues. CDR3 sequence: CASSRTTWTSGSRYNEQFF. CDR3 DNA sequence: TGTGCCAGCAGTCGAACGACGTGGACTAGCGGGAGTCGCTACAATGAGCAGTTCTTC.

The genes are TRBV11-1 and TRBJ2-7; 7 bases align to TRBD1. The ends lost 6 bases at V and 1 base at J; junction bases unmatched: 6. The CDR3 is made up of 14 amino acids. Germline CDR1 and CDR2: SGHAT and FQDESV (reference sequence). CDR3 in DNA: TGTGCCAGCAGTATTCGGGACAGATCCTACGAGCAGTACTTC. This encodes CASSIRDRSYEQYF.

The chain links TRBV6-1 to TRBJ2-1; maybe TRBD2 (5 bases). The CDR3 runs to 14 residues. Trimming took off 7 bases at V and 8 bases at J, with 18 bases between the two ends. CDR1 is MNHNS and CDR2 is SASEGT in the germline V gene. CDR3 loop: CASKLSFRGYEQFF. Here the CDR3 DNA reads TGTGCCAGCAAGCTCAGCTTCCGAGGGTATGAGCAGTTCTTC.

J is TRBJ2-3 and V is TRBV29-1; TRBD2 matches 14 bases. CDR3 length: 16 residues. The germline V gene has CDR1 SQVTM and CDR2 ANQGSEA. The ends lost 6 bases at V and 0 bases at J; junction bases unmatched: 5. The CDR3 is CSVTGLAGGSTDTQYF. CDR3 in DNA: TGCAGCGTGACCGGACTAGCGGGGGGCAGCACAGATACGCAGTATTTT.

V and J are TRBV6-5 and TRBJ2-1; D might be TRBD2 (5 bases). The CDR3 loop spans 11 amino acids. Trimming shortened V by 5 bases and J by 8 bases, and 7 bases separated the two germline ends. Germline CDR1 and CDR2: MNHEY and SVGAGI. Here the CDR3 reads CASSRGHEQFF. CDR3 nucleotides: TGTGCCAGCAGTCGCGGGCATGAGCAGTTCTTC.

Concerning this clone itself: Within the sample, other DNA sequences also encode this same CDR3. The chain combines TRBV9 with TRBJ2-1; 8 positions match TRBD2. The germline V gene has CDR1 SGDLS and CDR2 YYNGEE. The CDR3 covers 14 residues. The ends lost 4 bases at V and 2 bases at J; junction bases unmatched: 2. The CDR3 DNA reads as TGTGCCAGCAGCACAGCGGGGGCCTACAATGAGCAGTTCTTC. It encodes CASSTAGAYNEQFF. The variable domain in full, completed from reference TRBV9 and TRBJ2-1, reads DSGVTQTPKHLITATGQRVTLRCSPRSGDLSVYWYQQSLDQGLQFLIQYYNGEERAKGNILERFSAQQFPDLHSELNLSSLELGDSALYFCASSTAGAYNEQFFGPGTRLTVL.

This chain joins TRBV20-1 and TRBJ1-2; D uncertain. This CDR3 contains 11 residues. Trimming took 3 bases from V and 9 from J, leaving 11 bases between them. CDR1 and CDR2 from the germline V gene are DFQATT and SNEGSKA (reference sequence). CDR3 loop: CSASREVSYTF. CDR3 sequence (DNA): TGCAGTGCTAGCCGAGAAGTCAGCTACACCTTC.

CDR3 residues: CATGSGYGYTF. The CDR3 DNA is TGTGCCACCGGTAGTGGCTATGGCTACACCTTC. The V and J genes are TRBV25-1 and TRBJ1-2; D is undetermined. The CDR3 length is 11 residues. Germline V CDR1 and CDR2: MGHDK, SYGVNS. V shed 10 bases and J shed 4 bases, with 10 bases lying between them.

CDR3 coding DNA: TGTGCCAGCAGTGAAGGCGGAATCCCCCGTGAGCAGTTCTTC. Translating gives CASSEGGIPREQFF. The genes are TRBV6-1 and TRBJ2-1, with unresolved D. Trimming pared 1 base from V and 9 bases from J, leaving 13 bases between. CDR3 length: 14 residues. Looked up from germline, CDR1 is MNHNS and CDR2 is SASEGT.

V gene TRBV19 combines with J gene TRBJ2-1, with D perhaps matching TRBD2 (6 bases). V was trimmed by 6 bases and J by 7 bases, leaving 10 bases between them. Germline V gene sequence: CDR1 LNHDA, CDR2 SQIVND (reference sequence). The CDR3 has 12 residues. CDR3 residues: CASRNGGNEQFF. CDR3 sequence (DNA): TGTGCCAGTAGGAACGGGGGAAATGAGCAGTTCTTC.

The chain combines TRBV10-1 with TRBJ2-5; TRBD2 matches at 11 bases. The CDR3 loop spans 15 amino acids. V lost 6 bases to trimming and J lost 5 bases; unmatched junction nucleotides: 8. Germline CDR1 is WNHNN and CDR2 is SYGVQD (reference sequence). The CDR3 bases are TGCGCCAGCAGCGCAACTAGCGGGAGCTTTGAGACCCAGTACTTC. This translates into CASSATSGSFETQYF.

This chain uses TRBV7-3 with TRBJ2-1; TRBD2 matches at 14 bases. V lost 2 bases, J lost 0 bases, and 6 bases stayed unmatched. Germline-derived CDR1 and CDR2 are SGHTA and FQGTGA. CDR3 length: 19 residues. The CDR3: CASSLGTSGGLSSYNEQFF. CDR3 bases: TGTGCCAGCAGCTTAGGGACTAGCGGGGGCTTGAGCTCCTACAATGAGCAGTTCTTC.

This clone was observed once. V usage is TRBV2 and J usage is TRBJ2-3; 14 nucleotides align to TRBD2. Losses at the gene ends were 6 bases for V and 7 bases for J; bases not matched to a gene: 6. The CDR3 covers 15 residues. CDR1 is SNHLY and CDR2 is FYNNEI in the germline V gene. The CDR3 loop reads CASSPGTSGGYTQYF. The CDR3 bases are TGTGCCAGCAGCCCGGGGACTAGCGGGGGTTATACGCAGTATTTT.

The chain carries TRBV18 and TRBJ1-1, with D possibly being TRBD1 (6 bases). The germline V and J ends were trimmed by 3 bases and 4 bases, with 9 bases remaining between them. The germline V gene encodes CDR1 KGHSH and CDR2 LQKENI. This CDR3 is built from 13 residues. The CDR3 bases are TGTGCCAGCTCACCTCCGGACAGCACTGAAGCTTTCTTT. This gives the protein CASSPPDSTEAFF.

V usage is TRBV7-9 and J usage is TRBJ2-3, with 10 bases that match TRBD2. The CDR3 is 18 amino acids. The V segment lost 4 bases and the J segment 8 bases; nucleotides outside the gene matches: 18. Germline-derived CDR1 and CDR2 are SEHNR and FQNEAQ (reference sequence). As DNA, the CDR3 is TGTGCCAGCAGCTCGATTACCGGTGGACTAGCGGAAGAGAGTACGCAGTATTTT. This gives the protein CASSSITGGLAEESTQYF.

The rearrangement uses TRBV6-5 and TRBJ1-3; possibly TRBD1 for D (5 bases). From germline, CDR1 is MNHEY and CDR2 SVGAGI. Trimming shortened V by 0 bases and J by 1 base, and 10 bases separated the two germline ends. This CDR3 has 16 amino acids. The CDR3 is CASSYSIRGSGNTIYF. In nucleotides, the CDR3 is TGTGCCAGCAGTTACTCGATAAGGGGATCTGGAAACACCATATATTTT.

The CDR3 sequence: CAWRGLTPATQYF. CDR3 DNA: TGTGCCTGGAGGGGACTAACCCCCGCGACCCAGTACTTC. The rearrangement joins TRBV30 to TRBJ2-5; 7 bases are shared with TRBD2. Germline CDR1 GTSNPN, CDR2 SVGIG (reference sequence). The length of the CDR3 is 13 residues. V lost 3 bases and J lost 7; bases outside the gene matches: 8.

V and J are TRBV30 and TRBJ1-3; 7 bases agree with TRBD1. Germline V CDR1 and CDR2: GTSNPN, SVGIG (reference sequence). The CDR3 consists of 13 residues. After removal of 5 bases from V and 4 bases from J, the junction contained 5 bases not matched to a gene. DNA of the CDR3: TGTGCCTGGGAGACAGGGATAGGAAACACCATATATTTT. This codes for CAWETGIGNTIYF.

The rearrangement links TRBV19 to TRBJ2-7; TRBD1 matches at 8 bases. The V segment lost 10 bases and the J segment 2 bases; nucleotides outside the gene matches: 7. The CDR3 loop spans 13 amino acids. Per the germline V gene, CDR1 is LNHDA and CDR2 is SQIVND (reference sequence). CDR3: CATRTGLTYEQYF. In DNA, the CDR3 is TGTGCCACCAGGACAGGGCTGACCTACGAGCAGTACTTC.